The text below deals with one T cell receptor beta chain. Its antigen is undetermined. The CDR3 contains 17 residues. From germline, CDR1 is SGHRS and CDR2 YFSETQ. J lost 1 base, V lost 0 bases, and 6 bases had no gene match. Here immunoSEQ multiplex PCR was the method, and the copy in TCRdb shows in-frame clones only, minus some. The table shows about 1 million clones, with 60% to 80% occurring only once. The sample is drawn from a study of shared clonotypes between healthy human individuals. Study-wide points: Rarefaction showed that sequencing of sorted subsets was incomplete (despite large depth).

The chain uses TRBV5-1 and TRBJ2-3; 9 bases map to TRBD2. The specimen was memory CD4+ T cells sorted from blood. Subset here: CD45RA-negative fraction. This TCR was sampled from a young man in good health. In DNA form, the CDR3 reads TGCGCCAGCAGCTTGGAGGGAGCGGGGGGCCGCACAGATACGCAGTATTTT. Translation: CASSLEGAGGRTDTQYF. Combining the CDR3 with reference TRBV5-1 and TRBJ2-3 gives the whole variable domain KAGVTQTPRYLIKTRGQQVTLSCSPISGHRSVSWYQQTPGQGLQFLFEYFSETQRNKGNFPGRFSGRQFSNSRSEMNVSTLELGDSALYLCASSLEGAGGRTDTQYFGPGTRLTVL.